The present entry profiles one TCR beta chain with its context. What it recognizes is unknown. This entry is derived from a study of CD8 T cells in ankylosing spondylitis. Deletions cut 4 bases from V and 0 bases from J, with 13 bases between. Germline V gene sequence: CDR1 SEHNR, CDR2 FQNEAQ (reference sequence). This CDR3 region has 15 residues. Study-level findings and limits: Matched ankylosing spondylitis synovial fluid reportedly showed significant enrichment of disease-linked clones.

TCRdb passed the 5' RACE reads through MiXCR, listing each CDR3 protein once. In the table there are 300,000 to 400,000 distinct CDR3 sequences, 14% to 15% of which are singletons. The sequencing input was blood, either unsorted or a sorted T cell fraction (not recorded which). The source is a male donor with ankylosing spondylitis or in good health (not recorded which). The rearrangement links TRBV7-9 to TRBJ2-7, with a tentative D call TRBD1 (5 bases). CDR3 amino acids: CASSSSRTSSYEQYF. CDR3 DNA: TGTGCCAGCAGCTCATCTCGGACATCCTCCTACGAGCAGTACTTC.